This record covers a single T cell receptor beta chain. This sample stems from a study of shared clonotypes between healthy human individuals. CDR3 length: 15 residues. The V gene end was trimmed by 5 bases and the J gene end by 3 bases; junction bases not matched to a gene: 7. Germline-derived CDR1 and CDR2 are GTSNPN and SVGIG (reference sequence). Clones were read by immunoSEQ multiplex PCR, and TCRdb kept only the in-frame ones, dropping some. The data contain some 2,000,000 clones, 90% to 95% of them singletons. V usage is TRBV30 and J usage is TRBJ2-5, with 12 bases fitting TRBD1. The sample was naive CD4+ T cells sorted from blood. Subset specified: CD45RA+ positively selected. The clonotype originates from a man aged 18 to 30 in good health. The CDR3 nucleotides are TGTGCCTGGGACTGGGACAGGGGGCGCAAAGAGACCCAGTACTTC. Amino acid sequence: CAWDWDRGRKETQYF.